This T cell receptor (beta chain) was captured in a study of a mutant IDH1 vaccine in newly diagnosed glioma (dated by TCRdb to the early 2020s). As for the study more broadly: Patients were given eight vaccinations, in weeks 1, 3, 5, 7, 11, 15, 19 and 23, which matched visits V03 through V10. In the chemotherapy-containing groups, vaccination started alongside temozolomide cycles, whereas in patients who had radiotherapy alone it started 4-6 weeks after radiotherapy. The roughly 32 treated patients were about 60% male and around 40% female, with a mean age of roughly 40 years. Before enrollment, most patients had been given radiochemotherapy with temozolomide as standard therapy, while the rest had received either radiotherapy alone or temozolomide alone. Peripheral blood samples were drawn at six visits, namely V03 (baseline), V05, V07, V10, V12 and V13. Longitudinal TCRB deep sequencing was done for 25 treated patients, wherever samples were available for exploratory analyses. Paper-wide results and their limitations: The authors noted that analyses of patient blood samples could not be reproduced because of sample limitations. Availability determined which PBMC samples were chosen for TCRB deep sequencing. Pseudoprogression appeared unrelated to alterations in the top peripheral T cell clonotypes detected by TCRB sequencing. Immune responses induced by the vaccine were seen in over 90% of patients across multiple MHC alleles.

The library was obtained by the immunoSEQ multiplex PCR assay. Following the manufacturer's protocol, the hsTCRB Kit was used to amplify rearranged TCR beta chain sequences. An Illumina MiSeq was used to sequence the TCRB libraries. Per the source publication's procedure: The proprietary platform of the kit vendor was used for demultiplexing, trimming and gene mapping. Held by TCRdb, this immuneACCESS table contains in-frame sequences only and omits some clones. Under half of the omission traces to an unresolved V gene where checked; the cause of the rest is unknown. Clone size and V and J calls were adopted from that table, with D and trimming inferred from the DNA. A total of roughly 60,000 clones appear in this sample, 84% of them only once. The ten most abundant clones make up 3% to 4% of the sample. CDR1 and CDR2 are read off the germline V gene as SGDLS and YYNGEE. V is pared back by 1 base and J by 0 bases, with 8 bases lying between the germline termini. Including the terminal cysteine and phenylalanine, the CDR3 comprises 15 residues. Only the CDR3 part of the read is kept: 45 bases, read in frame from the first base.

Worth noting for this clone: Its antigen is still unknown. Base-call qualities are not available, and no considerably larger clone is one nucleotide away.

This specimen's time point label, per the study, means: week 11, during vaccination. Every vaccine dose consisted of 300 ug of a 20-mer mutant IDH1 peptide in Montanide, administered subcutaneously together with topical imiquimod. Donors had newly diagnosed WHO grade 3 or 4 IDH1-mutant astrocytomas with loss of nuclear ATRX. The samples were drawn from NOA16, a multicentre, single-arm, open-label phase I trial in Germany that tested a mutant IDH1 peptide vaccine in humans for the first time. Genomic DNA for TCRB sequencing was extracted from EDTA blood using the DNeasy Blood and Tissue Kit. Sequenced here: PBMCs, sampled from a glioma patient whose treatment included an IDH1 peptide vaccine. This TCR came from a young man with glioma. Recombination joined TRBV9 with TRBJ2-1, with the identity of the D gene unclear. The CDR3 region reads CASSVSATSYNEQFF. The bases read TGTGCCAGCAGCGTAAGTGCCACCTCCTACAATGAGCAGTTCTTC.